Listed below are T cell receptor beta chains from one sample, sequenced in a study of early T cells in non-severe SARS-CoV-2 infection. TCRdb fed the 5' RACE reads into MiXCR, producing one record per CDR3 protein. The sample shows about 28,000 distinct CDR3 sequences, 5.6% of them seen only once. The sample comprised whole blood. The receptors here all came from an adult who was a healthcare worker with PCR-confirmed SARS-CoV-2 infection or an uninfected control (not recorded which). Each CDR3 is given without its conserved first and last residue. A D gene is named only where the DNA matches it firmly.

D gene: -; J gene: TRBJ1-2; V gene: TRBV6-5; CDR3 protein: ASSQTLNYGYT
D gene: -; J gene: TRBJ2-5; V gene: TRBV28; CDR3 protein: ASVFGGVETQY
D gene: -; J gene: TRBJ2-7; V gene: TRBV11-2; CDR3 protein: ASSLGRSNEQY
D gene: -; J gene: TRBJ1-5; V gene: TRBV12-3/TRBV12-4; CDR3 protein: ASRGGGTSNQPQH
D gene: -; J gene: TRBJ2-5; V gene: TRBV14; CDR3 protein: ASSRSLNQETQY
D gene: -; J gene: TRBJ2-1; V gene: TRBV14; CDR3 protein: ASSQVMRGAFSSYNEQF
D gene: -; J gene: TRBJ2-3; V gene: TRBV9; CDR3 protein: ASSPRGGDTSTDTQY
D gene: -; J gene: TRBJ1-2; V gene: TRBV4-2; CDR3 protein: ASSQVGPNYGYT
D gene: -; J gene: TRBJ1-4; V gene: TRBV7-9; CDR3 protein: ASSFGGGREKLF
D gene: -; J gene: TRBJ2-1; V gene: TRBV12-3/TRBV12-4; CDR3 protein: ASTPPGSTRNEQF